This T cell receptor (beta chain) was documented in a study of T cell responses to AZD1222 COVID-19 vaccine. Study-level results: CD4 TCRs linked to vaccination spanned spike, dominating at 160-218 and 743-854. Without day 14 samples, only post-peak T cell repertoires were studied. The study identified only six AZD1222 recipients as seropositive at baseline.

The data were produced by immunoSEQ multiplex PCR, yet TCRdb's version contains in-frame clones alone and is incomplete. The sample consists of about 150,000 clones, more than 75% of them appearing once. As to this clone: As yet, its antigen is unknown.

V shed 2 bases and J 1 base; nucleotides not matched to a gene: 6. The CDR3 runs 15 residues. Germline CDR1 reads SGHDT; CDR2 reads YYEEEE. The receptor comes from an adult in good health. The rearrangement uses TRBV5-6 and TRBJ2-7, with 7 bases lining up with TRBD1. Source: peripheral blood, taken on day 0 of AZD1222 vaccination. DNA of the CDR3: TGTGCCAGCAGCTTCGGGACAGTGAATTCCTACGAGCAGTACTTC. It is translated as CASSFGTVNSYEQYF. Using reference TRBV5-6 and TRBJ2-7 for the parts outside the CDR3, the full variable domain is DAGVTQSPTHLIKTRGQQVTLRCSPKSGHDTVSWYQQALGQGPQFIFQYYEEEERQRGNFPDRFSGHQFPNYSSELNVNALLLGDSALYLCASSFGTVNSYEQYFGPGTRLTVT.